The 5 T cell receptor beta chains reported below all come from one sample, sequenced in a study of early T cells in non-severe SARS-CoV-2 infection (TCRdb year 2021). The library was obtained by 5' RACE. The sequencer was a NextSeq 500. In-frame beta chains were kept once TCRdb had trimmed the public reads at Q25 with fastp and called clones with MiXCR. Here each entry gathers all rows of one CDR3 protein and keeps the most common genes and DNA. The sample table records 85,000 to 120,000 distinct CDR3 sequences; approximately 14% of these occur just once. 6% to 7% of the sample comes from the top ten. Sequencing was done on a sample of whole blood. The receptor set was obtained from an adult who was a healthcare worker with PCR-confirmed SARS-CoV-2 infection or an uninfected control (not recorded which).

The sample holds a few counts of this clonotype. The V call is TRBV28, the J call TRBJ2-2; 7 bases fit TRBD2. Looked up from germline, CDR1 is MDHEN and CDR2 is SYDVKM. The CDR3 spans 14 residues. The V gene end was trimmed by 4 bases and the J gene end by 9 bases; junction bases not matched to a gene: 8. DNA for the CDR3: TGTGCCAGCAGTTCGAGCGGGAACGCGCGGGAGCTGTTTTTT. Protein sequence: CASSSSGNARELFF.

Only a few counts were recorded for this clonotype. The chain couples TRBV28 to TRBJ1-5; D not certain. Trimming removed 2 bases at V and 3 bases at J, with 8 bases between. In germline, CDR1 is MDHEN, CDR2 SYDVKM. The CDR3 loop spans 14 amino acids. The CDR3 DNA is TGTGCCAGCAGTTTACGGGGTTTCAATCAGCCCCAGCATTTT. It specifies CASSLRGFNQPQHF.

The chain recombines TRBV7-9 with TRBJ2-7, with D hard to call. V lost 5 bases and J 0 bases, leaving 11 bases between the germline ends. The germline gives CDR1 SEHNR, CDR2 FQNEAQ (reference sequence). The CDR3 is made up of 14 amino acids. Here the CDR3 reads CASSPSQASYEQYF. For the CDR3, the DNA is TGTGCCAGCAGCCCATCCCAGGCCTCCTACGAGCAGTACTTC.

The V call is TRBV29-1, the J call TRBJ1-2; tentatively, D is TRBD1 (6 bases). V lost 7 bases to trimming and J lost 4 bases, with 13 bases between them. The germline gives CDR1 SQVTM, CDR2 ANQGSEA. The CDR3 loop spans 12 amino acids. The CDR3 sequence: CSAAAGAYGYTF. Here the CDR3 DNA reads TGCAGCGCAGCGGCAGGGGCCTATGGCTACACCTTC.

V gene TRBV15 combines with J gene TRBJ1-6; D gene unclear. CDR3 length: 15 residues. The germline CDR1 and CDR2 sequences are LNHNV and YYDKDF (reference sequence). V lost 3 bases, J lost 9 bases, and 15 bases lay in between. This CDR3 reads CATSRTITSGSPLHF. The CDR3 DNA is TGTGCCACCAGCAGGACCATCACGTCGGGTTCACCCCTCCACTTT.